This entry is about one T cell receptor beta chain. RNA amounts of about 0.5 to 1 ug underwent reverse transcription with random hexamers. TCRdb re-derived calls from the immunoSEQ multiplex PCR reads in MiXCR, one entry per CDR3 protein. The sample records around 160,000 distinct CDR3 sequences, around 94% being singletons. V lost 1 base and J 7 bases, leaving 14 bases between the germline ends. CDR1 and CDR2 from the germline V gene are GTSNPN and SVGIG (reference sequence). The CDR3 is 14 amino acids. The entry originates in a study of CD8 T cells in Susac syndrome. Sequencing targeted TCR beta in T cells from blood (CD8+ and CD4+). Stable or active relapsing-remitting multiple sclerosis, untreated and meeting revised McDonald criteria, defined the controls.

What was sequenced was CD4+ T cells from PBMCs. The sequence came from a human donor with multiple sclerosis. The chain recombines TRBV30 with TRBJ1-3; D gene ambiguous. The CDR3 DNA follows: TGTGCCTGGAGTGCCCCACGCTCCGGGAACACCATATATTTT. Its translation: CAWSAPRSGNTIYF.